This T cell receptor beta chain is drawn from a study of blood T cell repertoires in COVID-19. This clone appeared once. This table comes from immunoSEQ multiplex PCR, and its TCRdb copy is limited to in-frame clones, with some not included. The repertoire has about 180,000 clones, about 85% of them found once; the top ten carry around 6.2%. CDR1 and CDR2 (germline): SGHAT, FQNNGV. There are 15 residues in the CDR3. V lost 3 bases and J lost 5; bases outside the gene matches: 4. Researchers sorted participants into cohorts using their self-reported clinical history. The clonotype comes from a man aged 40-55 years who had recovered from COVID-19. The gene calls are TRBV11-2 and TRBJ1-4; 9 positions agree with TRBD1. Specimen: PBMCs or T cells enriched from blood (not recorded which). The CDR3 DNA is TGTGCCAGCAGCTTGGACGGGACAGGGAATGAAAAACTGTTTTTT. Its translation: CASSLDGTGNEKLFF.